The sequence of this TCR beta chain was determined in a study of blood T cell repertoires in COVID-19. Looking at the study overall: Samples taken during acute and convalescent COVID-19 were collected in the United States, Italy and Spain. T cells, B-cell-depleted T cells, or PBMCs supplied cDNA or gDNA.

Germline values: CDR1 SGHRS, CDR2 YFSETQ. The CDR3 is made up of 16 amino acids. Trimming removed 2 bases at V and 2 bases at J, with 16 bases between. As originally analysed: Estimation of nucleated cell counts relied on the amplification of reference gene primers. Clones were read by immunoSEQ multiplex PCR, and TCRdb kept only the in-frame ones, dropping some. That table furnishes V, J and clone size, whereas the DNA furnished D and trimming. The sample lists more than 150,000 clones; about 80% were seen once. The source of this sequence is a man between 60 and 75 years old with acute or convalescent COVID-19. V is TRBV5-1 and J is TRBJ2-5, with D maybe TRBD2 (6 bases). The sequenced sample was peripheral blood. Here the CDR3 reads CASSFGGSGPQETQYF. The CDR3 DNA follows: TGCGCCAGCAGCTTTGGTGGTAGCGGACCTCAAGAGACCCAGTACTTC.